A single sample gave rise to the 29 T cell receptor beta chains below, sequenced in a study of T cells after yellow fever vaccination. MiXCR, applied by TCRdb to the 5' RACE reads, yields one record per CDR3 protein. The sample lists around 310,000 distinct CDR3 sequences, about 3.5% occurring once. Specimen: PBMCs, collected on the day of the yellow fever booster vaccination. These TCRs come from a man younger than 35 who received the YFV17D yellow fever vaccine.

In this sample, this clonotype turned up many times. This sequence joins TRBV29-1 and TRBJ1-2; the match to TRBD1 covers 7 bases. Per germline, CDR1 SQVTM and CDR2 ANQGSEA. J lost 3 bases, V lost 6 bases, and 4 bases had no gene match. CDR3 length equals 12 residues. Written as DNA, the CDR3 is TGCAGCGTGGAGGGGGCTGACTATGGCTACACCTTC. This codes for CSVEGADYGYTF.

There are many counts of this clonotype. The rearrangement joins TRBV6-5 to TRBJ1-2; D is unresolved. In germline, CDR1 is MNHEY, CDR2 SVGAGI. Trimming left V 0 bases short and J 6 bases short, with 11 bases between. This CDR3 has 14 residues. The CDR3 sequence: CASSYSIVGNGYTF. The DNA for the CDR3 is TGTGCCAGCAGTTACTCGATCGTCGGAAATGGCTACACCTTC.

This clonotype came up a few times. This chain uses TRBV7-2 with TRBJ1-2; D gene unclear. V was shortened by 1 base and J by 4 bases, with 16 bases between the two germline ends. Germline V CDR1 and CDR2: SGHTA, FQGNSA. This CDR3 spans 16 amino acids. In DNA, the CDR3 is TGTGCCAGCAGCTTAGATGGGTGGATGTACTCCTATGGCTACACCTTC. Protein product: CASSLDGWMYSYGYTF.

The sample holds a few counts of this clonotype. V gene TRBV2 combines with J gene TRBJ2-5; D not certain. The germline CDR1 and CDR2 sequences are SNHLY and FYNNEI. This CDR3 comprises 14 residues. Trimming stripped 7 bases from V and 5 bases from J, with 17 bases between. The DNA of the CDR3 is TGTGCCAGCAAAGTGGGTAGCCCGCAGGAGACCCAGTACTTC. Residues: CASKVGSPQETQYF.

There are many counts of this clonotype. The chain couples TRBV5-1 to TRBJ2-7, with D possibly matching TRBD1 (6 bases). The V gene lost 0 bases and the J gene lost 3 bases, with 10 bases spanning the gap. The germline V gene encodes CDR1 SGHRS and CDR2 YFSETQ. The CDR3 has 14 amino acids. Here the CDR3 reads CASSLDRDRYEQYF. CDR3 DNA: TGCGCCAGCAGCTTGGACAGGGATCGCTACGAGCAGTACTTC.

This chain uses TRBV5-6 with TRBJ2-7; 9 positions match TRBD1. In germline, CDR1 is SGHDT, CDR2 YYEEEE. CDR3 length equals 15 residues. Trimming cost V 4 bases and J 0 bases; bases outside gene matches: 5. The CDR3 loop reads CASSLPGQGSYEQYV. The CDR3, as DNA: TGTGCCAGCAGCCTCCCGGGACAGGGCTCCTACGAGCAGTACGTC.

The chain combines TRBV3-1 with TRBJ1-5, with no clear D. V was cut by 1 base and J by 7 bases, with 11 bases left in between. The CDR3 contains 14 residues. Germline values: CDR1 LGHDT, CDR2 YNNKEL (reference sequence). The CDR3 nucleotides are TGTGCCAGCAGCCAAGCCTGGGGAGAGCAGCCCCAGCATTTT. It specifies CASSQAWGEQPQHF.

Ten or more counts support this clonotype. The CDR3 protein is CSARGGGVGKAKNIQYF. In nucleotides, the CDR3 is TGCAGCGCCCGCGGGGGGGGCGTAGGTAAAGCCAAAAACATTCAGTACTTC. V gene TRBV29-1 combines with J gene TRBJ2-4, with 9 positions matching TRBD2. The CDR3 runs 17 residues. Germline V gene lookup returns CDR1 SQVTM and CDR2 ANQGSEA. V trimming: 7 bases; J trimming: 0 bases; junction bases outside the gene matches: 13.

Ten or more counts support this clonotype. This chain uses TRBV6-1 with TRBJ2-7, with D perhaps TRBD2 (5 bases). Germline V gene lookup returns CDR1 MNHNS and CDR2 SASEGT. V lost 4 bases, J lost 3 bases, and 13 bases lay in between. The CDR3 extends over 14 amino acids. The CDR3 is CASSAGLGLYEQYV. DNA of the CDR3: TGTGCCAGCAGTGCGGGGTTGGGCCTCTACGAGCAGTACGTC.

The chain couples TRBV12-3 or TRBV12-4 to TRBJ2-3, with a weak D call TRBD2 (6 bases). The CDR3 consists of 16 residues. The V end was cut by 5 bases, the J end by 1 base, with 16 bases between. CDR3 sequence: CASSLDPTGGTDTQYF. CDR3 bases: TGTGCCAGCAGTCTAGACCCCACGGGGGGCACAGATACGCAGTATTTT.

The V gene is TRBV5-5, the J gene TRBJ2-3, with 7 bases lining up with TRBD2. CDR1 and CDR2 from the germline V gene are SGHKS and YYEKEE (reference sequence). V gave up 4 bases and J gave up 2 bases; unmatched junction bases: 10. This CDR3 has 16 amino acids. CDR3 loop: CASSGPGLRPTDTQYF. CDR3 coding DNA: TGTGCCAGCAGCGGCCCGGGACTACGCCCCACAGATACGCAGTATTTT.

This clonotype came up many times. J is TRBJ2-4 and V is TRBV7-9; D may be TRBD1 (5 bases). Germline V gene data show CDR1 as SEHNR and CDR2 as FQNEAQ (reference sequence). The CDR3 is 12 amino acids. The V and J ends lost 0 bases and 15 bases respectively, with 12 bases between them. CDR3 sequence reads: CASSLASGPLYF. The CDR3 DNA is TGTGCCAGCAGCTTAGCATCAGGGCCATTGTACTTC.

This clonotype was seen more than once but under ten times. J is TRBJ2-5 and V is TRBV20-1; D might be TRBD2 (5 bases). V lost 6 bases and J 5 bases, leaving 10 bases between the germline ends. The CDR3 runs to 11 residues. Germline CDR1 is DFQATT and CDR2 is SNEGSKA (reference sequence). CDR3 loop: CSAGLRETQYF. The DNA of the CDR3 is TGCAGTGCCGGACTTCGCGAGACCCAGTACTTC.

The chain uses TRBV20-1 and TRBJ2-3; 9 bases agree with TRBD2. The CDR3 is made up of 15 amino acids. Germline V gene lookup returns CDR1 DFQATT and CDR2 SNEGSKA (reference sequence). With 6 bases clipped from V and 0 bases from J, the junction kept 7 bases outside the gene matches. The CDR3 region is CSAPTTSGSTDTQYF. DNA of the CDR3: TGCAGTGCCCCGACTACTAGCGGGAGCACAGATACGCAGTATTTT.

This clonotype has more than one count but fewer than ten. The rearrangement uses TRBV19 and TRBJ2-5, with TRBD2 matching 13 bases. CDR1 and CDR2 from the germline V gene are LNHDA and SQIVND (reference sequence). The CDR3 totals 16 residues. V dropped 8 bases and J dropped 4; count of bases not matched to a gene: 10. DNA for the CDR3: TGTGCCAGTCGAACTAGCGGGGGGGCGAGGGGAGAGACCCAGTACTTC. The encoded protein is CASRTSGGARGETQYF.

This clonotype occurred many times. CDR3 sequence reads: CASSYVTSDSGGEKTYEQYF. The CDR3 DNA reads as TGTGCCAGCAGTTACGTTACCTCGGATAGCGGGGGGGAAAAAACCTACGAGCAGTACTTC. The J gene is TRBJ2-7, the V gene TRBV6-2 or TRBV6-3; TRBD2 matches 11 bases. Trimming removed 2 bases from V and 2 bases from J; junction bases left unmatched: 17. The CDR3 has 20 amino acids. The germline V gene encodes CDR1 MNHEY and CDR2 SVGEGT.

This clonotype has just a few counts. The DNA for the CDR3 is TGTGCCATCAGTGAGTACAGGGGTAAGGAGCAGTACTTC. Encoded protein: CAISEYRGKEQYF. The rearrangement joins TRBV10-3 to TRBJ2-7, with 7 bases lining up with TRBD1. V was pared by 1 base and J by 7 bases, with 4 bases of the junction left unmatched. CDR3 length: 13 amino acids. The V gene's germline CDR1 is ENHRY and CDR2 SYGVKD.

Turning to this clonotype: It may be a read error: a sequence one base away is much more abundant. The rearrangement joins TRBV20-1 to TRBJ2-5; 10 bases align to TRBD2. The germline CDR1 and CDR2 sequences are DFQATT and SNEGSKA (reference sequence). This CDR3 is 14 amino acids long. The CDR3 spells CSASSGGNQETRYF. For the CDR3, the DNA is TGCAGTGCTAGTAGCGGGGGGAACCAAGAGACCCGGTACTTC.

This clonotype was observed a handful of times. This chain uses TRBV20-1 with TRBJ2-1; TRBD1 matches 8 bases. V lost 0 bases to trimming and J lost 7 bases; unmatched junction nucleotides: 23. Germline V gives CDR1 DFQATT, CDR2 SNEGSKA (reference sequence). The CDR3 extends over 20 amino acids. Written as DNA, the CDR3 is TGCAGTGCTAGAGATCTCAGCCGACTCCTGCCAGGGGGCTTAGTTAATGAGCAGTTCTTC. Amino acids: CSARDLSRLLPGGLVNEQFF.

This clonotype was counted only a few times. J is TRBJ2-3 and V is TRBV12-3 or TRBV12-4, with 14 positions matching TRBD2. The CDR3 spans 18 residues. The V and J ends lost 7 bases and 0 bases, in that order; junction bases with no gene match: 9. CDR3 protein: CASTRGTSGGSSTDTQYF. DNA of the CDR3: TGTGCCAGCACCCGGGGGACTAGCGGGGGATCTAGCACAGATACGCAGTATTTT.

This clonotype was detected ten times or more. The chain employs TRBV27 and TRBJ2-7; TRBD1 aligns across 8 bases. The CDR3 loop spans 15 amino acids. The V segment lost 3 bases and the J segment 1 base; nucleotides outside the gene matches: 5. Germline V gives CDR1 MNHEY, CDR2 SMNVEV (reference sequence). The CDR3 DNA reads as TGTGCCAGCAGTTTGGCGACAGGGGTGTCCTACGAGCAGTACTTC. Translated, it gives CASSLATGVSYEQYF.

Ten or more counts support this clonotype. This sequence joins TRBV24-1 and TRBJ2-5, with no clear D. This CDR3 contains 14 residues. Germline values: CDR1 KGHDR, CDR2 SFDVKD. Between the trimmed V and J ends, which lost 4 bases and 3 bases, there was a span of 11 bases. Here the CDR3 reads CATSDASAKETQYF. In DNA form, the CDR3 reads TGTGCCACCAGTGACGCCTCAGCAAAAGAGACCCAGTACTTC.

This clonotype was picked up many times. For the CDR3, the DNA is TGTGCCACCAGCGGTCGACAGCCGGGGACCGGGGAGCTGTTTTTT. Protein sequence: CATSGRQPGTGELFF. The chain recombines TRBV15 with TRBJ2-2; D possibly uses TRBD1 or TRBD2 (5 bases each). CDR3 length equals 15 residues. CDR1 is LNHNV and CDR2 is YYDKDF in the germline V gene (reference sequence). Trimming left V 5 bases short and J 5 bases short, with 15 bases between.

This clonotype was observed many times. The chain has TRBV20-1 and TRBJ2-7; D is ambiguous. CDR3 size: 13 residues. Germline V gives CDR1 DFQATT, CDR2 SNEGSKA (reference sequence). V dropped 1 base and J dropped 9 bases, with 16 bases sitting between them. The CDR3 is CSARAGPPIGQYV. The CDR3 DNA sequence: TGCAGTGCTAGAGCCGGGCCCCCGATAGGGCAGTACGTC.

This clonotype was seen repeatedly, ten times or more. The genes are TRBV6-5 and TRBJ1-2, with TRBD1 as a possible D gene (5 bases). Looked up from germline, CDR1 is MNHEY and CDR2 is SVGAGI. The V and J ends lost 4 bases and 9 bases respectively, with 21 bases between them. The CDR3 extends over 15 amino acids. The CDR3 region is CASSSRGTAGRSYTF. The CDR3 DNA is TGTGCCAGCAGTTCCCGGGGGACGGCGGGAAGGAGCTACACCTTC.

This clonotype has at least ten counts. The J gene is TRBJ1-1, the V gene TRBV4-1; 7 positions agree with TRBD1. CDR3 length: 21 amino acids. V dropped 3 bases and J dropped 0; count of bases not matched to a gene: 22. Germline V gene data show CDR1 as MGHRA and CDR2 as YSYEKL. The CDR3 nucleotides read TGCGCCAGCAGCCAGCTATTCCAGAATTTCCGGGACAGCCTTCTGAACACTGAAGCTTTCTTT. This gives the protein CASSQLFQNFRDSLLNTEAFF.

This clonotype has a handful of counts. The V and J genes are TRBV10-3 and TRBJ1-2; 10 bases line up with TRBD1. V gave up 3 bases and J gave up 3 bases; unmatched junction bases: 1. Germline lookup yields CDR1 ENHRY and CDR2 SYGVKD. This CDR3 is 14 amino acids long. In nucleotides, the CDR3 is TGTGCCATCAGTGACGGGACAGGGGACTATGGCTACACCTTC. Residues: CAISDGTGDYGYTF.

This clonotype was observed a few times. This CDR3 is CASSLQEETQYF. The CDR3 nucleotides read TGTGCCAGCAGCTTGCAAGAAGAGACCCAGTACTTC. The V gene is TRBV5-4, the J gene TRBJ2-5; the D is unclear. The CDR3 is 12 amino acids. Trimming cost V 1 base and J 3 bases, with 4 bases left between them. Germline CDR1 and CDR2: SGHNT and YYREEE (reference sequence). The full variable domain, with the rest looked up from reference TRBV5-4 and TRBJ2-5, is ETGVTQSPTHLIKTRGQQVTLRCSSQSGHNTVSWYQQALGQGPQFIFQYYREEENGRGNFPPRFSGLQFPNYSSELNVNALELDDSALYLCASSLQEETQYFGPGTRLLVL.

This clonotype was detected a few times. The rearrangement links TRBV5-1 to TRBJ2-5; no clear D gene. Germline CDR1 SGHRS, CDR2 YFSETQ. CDR3 length: 14 residues. The V gene lost 4 bases and the J gene lost 0 bases, with 10 bases spanning the gap. The CDR3 loop is CASSPLADQETQYF. The CDR3 DNA follows: TGCGCCAGCAGCCCCCTCGCGGACCAAGAGACCCAGTACTTC.